Reported below is one T cell receptor beta chain. It has no known antigen specificity. Base qualities are not at hand, and no much larger clone is one base apart. Reading the label with the study, this specimen's time point is: about 28 days (+/-7) after the second vaccine dose. Because spike-specific TCR depth and breadth did not differ between the two schedules, AZD1222 recipients who got a second dose at roughly 4 weeks were pooled with those who got a second dose at roughly 12 weeks. The vaccinee samples were drawn from two UK trials, COV001 and COV002, one of which was a single-blind randomized controlled phase 2/3 trial testing AZD1222 (ChAdOx1 nCoV-19) in healthy adults. For TCRbeta chain sequencing, PBMC samples from trial participants were taken at day 0 and at day 28 after the second dose. The CDR3 regions of human TCRbeta chains were analyzed by immunosequencing. In the original analysis: TCRs in the repertoires were matched against a reference library of SARS-CoV-2-specific TCRs that had been generated with the MIRA antigen-specificity platform. Breadth was defined as the fraction of unique TCRs that were SARS-CoV-2-associated. Depth was defined as the fraction of total T cells that were SARS-CoV-2-associated. Using the MIRA data, each spike-specific TCR was assigned both to the spike region to which the TCR was reactive and to a CD4 or CD8 class. Log10-transformed breadth and depth values were compared by one-way ANOVA with Sidak's multiple comparisons tests. TCRdb's version of the immuneACCESS table is confined to in-frame rearrangements and falls short of the full clone set. An unresolved V gene accounts for under half of the shortfall where checked; the remainder is of unknown origin. The V and J calls and clone size are taken from that table; D and trimming were inferred from the DNA. This sample gives about 160,000 clones in total; roughly 88% of them show up just once. More than 4% of the sample is in the top ten clones.

This entry is derived from a study of T cell responses to AZD1222 COVID-19 vaccine (dated by TCRdb to 2020 to 2022). The study in broad terms: TCR sequencing was performed for about 240 trial participants, of whom some 200 were given two doses of AZD1222 and around 25 were given two doses of MenACWY control vaccine. Trial participants were enrolled by age into 18-55, 56-69 and 70-plus year subgroups, with about 150, 28 and 57 TCR-sequenced participants respectively. General findings and caveats noted by the study authors: The vaccine-associated CD4 TCRs covered the entire spike protein, and the dominant responses fell in regions 160-218 and 743-854. In the small 56-69-year group, the increase in depth fell short of significance, most likely because of low power. Most participants were white British and females outnumbered males, and the authors suggested that clonal diversity may have been underestimated. Only a handful of AZD1222 recipients were SARS-CoV-2 seropositive at baseline, limiting conclusions about previously exposed vaccinees. No day 14 peak-response samples were available, so repertoires were characterized only after the peak T cell response. Spike-specific TCR breadth and depth rose significantly after two AZD1222 doses compared with day 0 and with MenACWY recipients. Nearly half of unique spike-specific TCRs reportedly recognized epitopes outside regions mutated in the B.1.351 and B.1.1.7 variants.

The CDR3 covers 15 residues, taking in both the cysteine and the phenylalanine. Kept here is only the CDR3 DNA, which spans 45 bases and is read in frame from base 1. Unmatched junction bases come to 15, with V trimmed by 9 bases and J by 8 bases. Looking up the germline V gene yields CDR1 SNHLY and CDR2 FYNNEI. The TCR was taken from an adult who received the AZD1222 COVID-19 vaccine. This receptor chain uses TRBV2 and TRBJ2-4, and TRBD1 aligns with 8 junction nucleotides. Sequencing used peripheral blood, obtained 28 days after the second AZD1222 dose. The bases are TGTGCCAGTGGGCGGACAGGGAGCGCCTTGGACATTCAGTACTTC. Translated, this gives CASGRTGSALDIQYF.